The 30 T cell receptor beta chains below were found in one sample sequenced in a study of blood T cell repertoires in COVID-19. Here immunoSEQ multiplex PCR was the method, and the copy in TCRdb shows in-frame clones only, minus some. The sample includes approximately 200,000 clones, about 86% seen only once; the top ten take 1.5%. Sequencing input: peripheral blood. The receptor source for this set is a man aged 18 to 30 with active or convalescent COVID-19.

The rearrangement links TRBV28 to TRBJ2-3; a weak D match, TRBD1 (5 bases). The CDR3 loop spans 14 amino acids. The germline V gene encodes CDR1 MDHEN and CDR2 SYDVKM. Trimming left V 3 bases short and J 2 bases short, with 9 bases between. The chain's CDR3 is CASSFDSVTDTQYF. CDR3 bases: TGTGCCAGCAGTTTCGACAGTGTCACAGATACGCAGTATTTT.

This clone was observed once. V and J are TRBV14 and TRBJ2-3, with 7 bases identical to TRBD1. In germline, CDR1 is SGHDN, CDR2 FVKESK. V was clipped by 3 bases and J by 10 bases; unmatched bases: 13. CDR3 length: 15 residues. The CDR3 DNA reads TGTGCCAGCAGCCATATAAGACAGGGTGTGGATCCGCAGTATTTT. It yields the protein CASSHIRQGVDPQYF.

The chain joins TRBV3-1 (or the pseudogene TRBV3-2) to TRBJ2-6; 11 bases agree with TRBD1. CDR1 is LGHDT, CDR2 YNNKEL, per germline (reference sequence). The CDR3 is 19 residues long. Trimming cost V 1 base and J 0 bases; bases outside gene matches: 5. As DNA, the CDR3 is TGTGCCAGCAGCCAAGGGACAGGGGGCCTAGGCTCTGGGGCCAACGTCCTGACTTTC. The encoded protein is CASSQGTGGLGSGANVLTF.

With regard to this clone: Within the sample, other DNA sequences also encode this same CDR3. The chain joins TRBV24-1 to TRBJ2-1; no clear D gene. The CDR3 is made up of 13 amino acids. CDR1 and CDR2 (germline): KGHDR, SFDVKD. V lost 5 bases, J lost 0 bases, and 4 bases lay in between. In nucleotides, the CDR3 is TGTGCCACCAGTGGGAGCTCCTACAATGAGCAGTTCTTC. It yields the protein CATSGSSYNEQFF.

The CDR3 DNA reads as TGCGCCAGCAGCCGCGTAGTTGGTCTCCTCTCGGGTGAGCAGTACTTC. Encoded protein: CASSRVVGLLSGEQYF. This chain joins TRBV4-1 and TRBJ2-7; no clear D gene. The CDR3 covers 16 residues. Germline-derived CDR1 and CDR2 are MGHRA and YSYEKL. V lost 4 bases and J lost 7, with 23 bases in between.

The rearrangement joins TRBV15 to TRBJ2-7; D possibly corresponds to TRBD1 (5 bases). Trimming shortened V by 0 bases and J by 2 bases, and 11 bases separated the two germline ends. The CDR3 has 15 amino acids. Germline CDR1 reads LNHNV; CDR2 reads YYDKDF (reference sequence). This CDR3 reads CATSREQDSTYEQYF. CDR3 sequence (DNA): TGTGCCACCAGCAGAGAACAAGACAGTACCTACGAGCAGTACTTC. The whole variable domain, filled in from reference TRBV15 and TRBJ2-7, reads DAMVIQNPRYQVTQFGKPVTLSCSQTLNHNVMYWYQQKSSQAPKLLFHYYDKDFNNEADTPDNFQSRRPNTSFCFLDIRSPGLGDTAMYLCATSREQDSTYEQYFGPGTRLTVT.

This chain uses TRBV30 with TRBJ2-1; tentatively, D is TRBD2 (6 bases). The CDR3 contains 15 residues. CDR1 GTSNPN and CDR2 SVGIG come from the germline V gene (reference sequence). V was pared by 5 bases and J by 2 bases, with 16 bases between. The DNA of the CDR3 is TGTGCCTGGCGGGGACTTCGAAAAGCCTACAATGAGCAGTTCTTC. As protein: CAWRGLRKAYNEQFF.

V gene TRBV10-1 combines with J gene TRBJ2-3; 8 nucleotides line up with TRBD2. In germline, CDR1 is WNHNN, CDR2 SYGVQD (reference sequence). The V and J ends lost 6 bases and 2 bases, in that order; junction bases with no gene match: 4. The CDR3 totals 14 residues. Written as DNA, the CDR3 is TGCGCCAGCAGCCGGGAGGGAAACACAGATACGCAGTATTTT. Protein product: CASSREGNTDTQYF.

In its sample, this clone was seen a few times. The V call is TRBV2, the J call TRBJ1-6, with 9 nucleotides matching TRBD1. This CDR3 spans 15 amino acids. V was pared by 6 bases and J by 7 bases, with 7 bases of the junction left unmatched. The germline V gene has CDR1 SNHLY and CDR2 FYNNEI. CDR3 bases: TGTGCCAGCAGAGGAGACAGGGGGGAGAATTCACCCCTCCACTTT. It codes for CASRGDRGENSPLHF.

With respect to this clone: A junction end diverges from the germline sequence, so it may reflect a read error. V and J are TRBV3-1 (or the pseudogene TRBV3-2) and TRBJ2-7, with D possibly being TRBD2 (5 bases). The CDR3 has 10 residues. From germline, CDR1 is LGHDT and CDR2 YNNKEL (reference sequence). The CDR3 loop is CASSQGVDFF. CDR3 DNA sequence: TGTGCCAGCAGCCAAGGGGTGGACTTCTTC.

V gene TRBV10-3 combines with J gene TRBJ1-5, with D maybe TRBD1 (5 bases). Germline loops: CDR1 ENHRY, CDR2 SYGVKD. Trimming cost V 4 bases and J 4 bases, with 11 bases left between them. The CDR3 is 14 amino acids. CDR3 nucleotides: TGTGCCATCAGTGGGACCGACAGAAATCAGCCCCAGCATTTT. The encoded protein is CAISGTDRNQPQHF.

The J gene is TRBJ1-1, the V gene TRBV4-1; 7 bases align to TRBD1. This CDR3 has 15 residues. Unmatched junction bases numbered 1, after V lost 0 bases and J lost 0 bases. In germline, CDR1 is MGHRA, CDR2 YSYEKL. CDR3 residues: CASSQEGTVNTEAFF. DNA for the CDR3: TGCGCCAGCAGCCAAGAAGGGACAGTGAACACTGAAGCTTTCTTT.

V is TRBV19 and J is TRBJ2-5; 7 nucleotides line up with TRBD2. This CDR3 comprises 14 residues. Germline lookup yields CDR1 LNHDA and CDR2 SQIVND (reference sequence). The ends lost 7 bases at V and 1 base at J; junction bases unmatched: 6. Here the CDR3 reads CASNSWGGQETQYF. As DNA, the CDR3 is TGTGCCAGTAACTCATGGGGGGGCCAAGAGACCCAGTACTTC.

J is TRBJ2-7 and V is TRBV7-9; TRBD1 agrees at 10 bases. Germline assignment: CDR1 SEHNR and CDR2 FQNEAQ (reference sequence). The V and J ends lost 5 bases and 7 bases, in that order; junction bases with no gene match: 11. CDR3 length: 15 amino acids. The CDR3 sequence: CASSAPGQGFGEQYF. For the CDR3, the DNA is TGTGCCAGCAGCGCGCCGGGACAGGGGTTTGGGGAGCAGTACTTC.

The genes are TRBV28 and TRBJ1-2; TRBD1 is a possible D gene (6 bases). The V gene's germline CDR1 is MDHEN and CDR2 SYDVKM. V was trimmed by 5 bases and J by 4 bases, leaving 8 bases between them. The CDR3 is made up of 12 amino acids. CDR3 sequence reads: CASSAGAYGYTF. For the CDR3, the DNA is TGTGCCAGCAGTGCAGGGGCCTATGGCTACACCTTC.

This sequence joins TRBV6-4 and TRBJ1-4, with D unresolved. CDR3 size: 14 residues. V was trimmed by 3 bases and J by 0 bases, leaving 5 bases between them. CDR1 is MRHNA and CDR2 is SNTAGT in the germline V gene. For the CDR3, the DNA is TGTGCCAGCAGTGAAACAGCAACTAATGAAAAACTGTTTTTT. It yields the protein CASSETATNEKLFF.

J is TRBJ2-1 and V is TRBV12-3 or TRBV12-4; TRBD2 aligns across 11 bases. The CDR3 contains 13 residues. The V segment lost 5 bases and the J segment 9 bases; nucleotides outside the gene matches: 3. The CDR3 loop reads CASSKLAGGEQFF. Here the CDR3 DNA reads TGTGCCAGCAGTAAGCTAGCGGGAGGTGAGCAGTTCTTC.

This rearrangement joins TRBV5-5 to TRBJ1-5; D possibly corresponds to TRBD1 (5 bases). The germline V and J ends were trimmed by 5 bases and 0 bases, with 15 bases remaining between them. Looked up from germline, CDR1 is SGHKS and CDR2 is YYEKEE (reference sequence). The CDR3 covers 16 residues. The CDR3 coding sequence is TGTGCCAGCAGACCCGAACCGGACATTAGCAATCAGCCCCAGCATTTT. This codes for CASRPEPDISNQPQHF.

The rearrangement joins TRBV7-9 to TRBJ2-5; D gene unclear. Germline loops: CDR1 SEHNR, CDR2 FQNEAQ (reference sequence). With 0 bases removed from V and 3 bases from J, the gap between germline ends came to 5 bases. This CDR3 contains 13 residues. The CDR3 region is CASSLALKETQYF. In DNA form, the CDR3 reads TGTGCCAGCAGCTTAGCTTTAAAAGAGACCCAGTACTTC.

Of note for this clone: This sample includes further DNA sequences coding for the same CDR3. The chain joins TRBV18 to TRBJ1-1; TRBD1 matches at 7 bases. With 3 bases clipped from V and 2 bases from J, the junction kept 3 bases outside the gene matches. CDR3 size: 14 residues. The germline V gene has CDR1 KGHSH and CDR2 LQKENI. CDR3: CASSPDRANTEAFF. The CDR3 region has the DNA TGTGCCAGCTCACCCGACAGGGCCAACACTGAAGCTTTCTTT.

The rearrangement links TRBV28 to TRBJ1-5; D gene ambiguous. Looked up from germline, CDR1 is MDHEN and CDR2 is SYDVKM. CDR3 length: 15 residues. Trimming pared 1 base from V and 0 bases from J, leaving 7 bases between. The chain's CDR3 is CASSLLVNSNQPQHF. CDR3 nucleotide sequence: TGTGCCAGCAGTTTATTAGTGAATAGCAATCAGCCCCAGCATTTT.

V is TRBV27 and J is TRBJ2-7; TRBD1 matches 11 bases. The CDR3 covers 16 residues. J lost 4 bases, V lost 4 bases, and 9 bases had no gene match. Germline assignment: CDR1 MNHEY and CDR2 SMNVEV (reference sequence). Here the CDR3 DNA reads TGTGCCAGCAGTTCACTCGGACAGGGGGCTAGGTACGAGCAGTACTTC. It translates to CASSSLGQGARYEQYF.

The chain uses TRBV28 and TRBJ1-2; the match to TRBD1 covers 11 bases. The trim removed 7 bases at V and 4 bases at J, leaving 11 bases unmatched. CDR1 MDHEN and CDR2 SYDVKM come from the germline V gene. The CDR3 extends over 16 amino acids. For the CDR3, the DNA is TGTGCCAGCATTAGGGAACCGGGACAGGGGGTCTATGGCTACACCTTC. The encoded protein is CASIREPGQGVYGYTF.

The chain has TRBV6-1 and TRBJ1-3, with a weak D call TRBD1 (5 bases). Germline-derived CDR1 and CDR2 are MNHNS and SASEGT. Trimming took off 0 bases at V and 0 bases at J, with 12 bases between the two ends. The CDR3 spans 17 residues. DNA for the CDR3: TGTGCCAGCAGTGAAGCACATGGGGGGAGCTCTGGAAACACCATATATTTT. This sequence encodes CASSEAHGGSSGNTIYF.

The CDR3 spells CASSPRGTSGQYEQYF. Written as DNA, the CDR3 is TGTGCCAGCAGCCCTCGCGGGACTAGCGGACAATACGAGCAGTACTTC. The J gene is TRBJ2-7, the V gene TRBV9, with TRBD2 identical over 11 bases. CDR3 length equals 16 residues. V lost 4 bases to trimming and J lost 4 bases; unmatched junction nucleotides: 10. Germline V gives CDR1 SGDLS, CDR2 YYNGEE.

The V call is TRBV29-1, the J call TRBJ1-1, with D possibly matching TRBD1 (6 bases). The V and J ends lost 7 bases and 1 base respectively, with 13 bases between them. CDR1 is SQVTM and CDR2 is ANQGSEA in the germline V gene. The CDR3 is 13 amino acids. DNA for the CDR3: TGCAGCGCTGGGGGCAGGGGGAACACTGAAGCTTTCTTT. Its protein product is CSAGGRGNTEAFF.

J is TRBJ2-7 and V is TRBV7-2, with 8 positions matching TRBD2. CDR3 length: 19 residues. Germline V gene sequence: CDR1 SGHTA, CDR2 FQGNSA. V lost 1 base and J lost 4; bases outside the gene matches: 18. CDR3 amino acids: CASSLGGSGTKLREYEQYF. The CDR3 region has the DNA TGTGCCAGCAGCTTAGGCGGTAGCGGGACCAAATTAAGGGAATACGAGCAGTACTTC.

The chain has TRBV27 and TRBJ2-1; 13 bases align to TRBD2. Germline V gene lookup returns CDR1 MNHEY and CDR2 SMNVEV (reference sequence). V shed 4 bases, J shed 13 bases, and the junction held 4 bases outside the gene matches. There are 13 residues in the CDR3. CDR3 in amino acids: CASSSGLAGIQFF. The CDR3 DNA reads TGTGCCAGCAGTTCGGGACTAGCGGGAATTCAGTTCTTC.

V usage is TRBV19 and J usage is TRBJ2-7; 8 positions match TRBD2. The germline CDR1 and CDR2 sequences are LNHDA and SQIVND (reference sequence). V trimming: 4 bases; J trimming: 4 bases; junction bases outside the gene matches: 9. The CDR3 contains 15 residues. CDR3 nucleotides: TGTGCCAGTAGTAGCCCCCGGGAGGGAGGTTACGAGCAGTACTTC. Translation gives CASSSPREGGYEQYF.

The rearrangement uses TRBV18 and TRBJ2-5; 7 nucleotides align to TRBD1. This CDR3 has 13 residues. V shed 3 bases, J shed 7 bases, and the junction held 5 bases outside the gene matches. The germline V gene has CDR1 KGHSH and CDR2 LQKENI. The CDR3 nucleotides are TGTGCCAGCTCACCCCCGGGACAGCCGACCCAGTACTTC. As protein: CASSPPGQPTQYF.